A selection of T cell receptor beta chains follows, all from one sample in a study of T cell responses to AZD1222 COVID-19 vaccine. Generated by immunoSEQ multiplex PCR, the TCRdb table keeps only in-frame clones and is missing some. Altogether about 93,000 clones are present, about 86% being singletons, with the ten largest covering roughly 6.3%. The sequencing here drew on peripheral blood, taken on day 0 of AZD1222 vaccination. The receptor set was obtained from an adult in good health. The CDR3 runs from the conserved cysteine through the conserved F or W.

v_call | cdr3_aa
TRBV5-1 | CASSLAQDSGRGNIQYF
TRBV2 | CASERGGVSSYNSPLHF
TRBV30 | CAWNLGTLQETQYF
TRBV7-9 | CASSNSPSQETQYF
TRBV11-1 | CASSLQGGNTGELFF
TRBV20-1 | CSASGWDRGTEAFF
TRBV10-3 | CATGVRDRGHEQYF
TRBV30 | CAWGGPEGDSGNTIYF
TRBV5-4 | CASSSARAGGYGYTF
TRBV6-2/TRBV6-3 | CASSYSRSRGHQPQHF
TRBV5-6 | CASSPGQGGSGNTIYF